This T cell receptor beta chain was profiled in a study of tumor-infiltrating lymphocytes in primary liver carcinoma. Joint extraction of RNA and DNA used about 17-33 mg of bulk tissue that was unsorted. Resecting the tumor surgically was how the patients' primary liver carcinoma was treated. The study sampled five separate regions from each tumor. Constant-region priming of roughly 490 ng total RNA yielded TCR beta cDNA. Modified slightly, ARM-PCR produced TCR beta libraries over three nested multiplex PCR rounds. PCR rounds one and two used TRBV1-TRBV30 forward primers with a C-beta reverse primer for 9 to 10 cycles each. A single record per CDR3 protein comes from TCRdb applying MiXCR to the multiplex PCR reads. The sample consists of tens of thousands of distinct CDR3 sequences, roughly 72% of them appearing once. This clonotype was counted ten times or more. Per germline, CDR1 SGHRS and CDR2 YFSETQ. Trimming pared 2 bases from V and 6 bases from J, leaving 12 bases between. This CDR3 comprises 14 residues.

The chain employs TRBV5-1 and TRBJ1-5, with TRBD1 as a possible D gene (6 bases). The origin of this receptor is a man aged 35-49 years with primary liver carcinoma and hepatitis B virus infection. The sequencing sample was made of liver tumor tissue from sampling region 1. Sample subset: tumor region T1, superior pole. DNA for the CDR3: TGCGCCAGCAGCTTTACAGGGCTGGGTCAGCCCCAGCATTTT. Its translation: CASSFTGLGQPQHF.